The 22 T cell receptor beta chains below all came from one sample that was sequenced in a study of T-cell memory formation after mild COVID-19. Via MiXCR, TCRdb re-called the 5' RACE reads, giving one row per CDR3 protein. The sample yields under 550,000 distinct CDR3 sequences, approximately 18% seen once. Sequenced: PBMCs or a T cell subset sorted from them (not recorded which). These receptors originate from an adult woman who had mild COVID-19 (a few samples of this study predate the infection). Cell type and time point are not known.

This rearrangement joins TRBV7-8 to TRBJ2-7, with 9 bases aligning to TRBD1. Per the germline V gene, CDR1 is SGHVS and CDR2 is FQNEAQ. The CDR3 spans 15 residues. The J segment lost 1 base and the V segment lost 5 bases, leaving 6 bases of the junction unmatched. The CDR3 DNA reads as TGTGCCAGCAGCGCCCGGACAGGGGTTTCCTACGAGCAGTACTTC. This translates into CASSARTGVSYEQYF.

The chain uses TRBV10-3 and TRBJ2-1, with D possibly matching TRBD2 (6 bases). CDR1 is ENHRY and CDR2 is SYGVKD in the germline V gene. With 5 bases removed from V and 4 bases from J, the gap between germline ends came to 18 bases. The CDR3 length is 16 residues. The CDR3 sequence: CAISPEWRAFYNEQFF. The DNA of the CDR3 is TGTGCCATCAGTCCCGAGTGGAGGGCCTTTTACAATGAGCAGTTCTTC.

The J gene is TRBJ1-2, the V gene TRBV7-8; 7 nucleotides align to TRBD1. The trim removed 5 bases at V and 5 bases at J, leaving 8 bases unmatched. The length of the CDR3 is 14 residues. Germline CDR1 SGHVS, CDR2 FQNEAQ. The CDR3 DNA is TGTGCCAGCAGCCACATGACAGGGTTGTATGGCTACACCTTC. This gives the protein CASSHMTGLYGYTF.

This clonotype has just a few counts. The chain links TRBV5-1 to TRBJ2-1; the D is unclear. This CDR3 has 13 amino acids. The germline V gene encodes CDR1 SGHRS and CDR2 YFSETQ. The V gene lost 4 bases and the J gene lost 8 bases, with 13 bases spanning the gap. The CDR3, as DNA: TGCGCCAGCAGCATGCATCCTACCTATGAGCAGTTCTTC. Protein: CASSMHPTYEQFF.

The chain couples TRBV5-1 to TRBJ2-5; 7 positions match TRBD1. The CDR3 is 16 amino acids. The germline V gene encodes CDR1 SGHRS and CDR2 YFSETQ. V shed 2 bases, J shed 4 bases, and the junction held 11 bases outside the gene matches. The CDR3 bases are TGCGCCAGCAGCTTATACACAGGGGCCGTAGGAGAGACCCAGTACTTC. This sequence encodes CASSLYTGAVGETQYF.

In nucleotides, the CDR3 is TGTGCCAGCAGTTACATTCCGGGACGGGAAGCTTTCTTT. Its translation: CASSYIPGREAFF. The chain links TRBV6-2 or TRBV6-3 to TRBJ1-1; perhaps TRBD1 as D (5 bases). Per the germline V gene, CDR1 is MNHEY and CDR2 is SVGEGT. The CDR3 totals 13 residues. Trimming cost V 2 bases and J 8 bases, with 12 bases left between them.

This clonotype has just a few counts. The chain carries TRBV7-9 and TRBJ2-1; D call uncertain. CDR1 is SEHNR, CDR2 FQNEAQ, per germline (reference sequence). This CDR3 comprises 14 residues. V dropped 3 bases and J dropped 3 bases, with 9 bases sitting between them. CDR3 sequence (DNA): TGTGCCAGCAGCTTGGCGGCAGTCTACAATGAGCAGTTCTTC. It specifies CASSLAAVYNEQFF.

This clonotype showed up just a few times. CDR3 in DNA: TGTGCCAGCAGCTTAGCTTGGGCTAGCGGCACAGATACGCAGTATTTT. Amino acid sequence: CASSLAWASGTDTQYF. The chain has TRBV7-9 and TRBJ2-3; D might be TRBD2 (6 bases). V was trimmed by 0 bases and J by 1 base, leaving 11 bases between them. Germline V gene data show CDR1 as SEHNR and CDR2 as FQNEAQ (reference sequence). There are 16 residues in the CDR3.

This clonotype appeared a few times. The rearrangement uses TRBV7-2 and TRBJ2-7; 9 nucleotides align to TRBD2. V lost 4 bases to trimming and J lost 6 bases; unmatched junction nucleotides: 7. This CDR3 region has 14 residues. Germline V gene data show CDR1 as SGHTA and CDR2 as FQGNSA. The CDR3 region is CASSSGLAPGEQYF. The CDR3 DNA sequence: TGTGCCAGCAGCTCCGGACTAGCGCCCGGCGAGCAGTACTTC.

The J gene is TRBJ2-3, the V gene TRBV19; perhaps TRBD1 as D (6 bases). V shed 5 bases and J shed 3 bases, with 9 bases lying between them. The length of the CDR3 is 13 residues. Germline V gene data show CDR1 as LNHDA and CDR2 as SQIVND (reference sequence). CDR3 DNA: TGTGCCAGTAGTCCCGGACAGACAGATACGCAGTATTTT. Translated: CASSPGQTDTQYF.

In this sample, this clonotype turned up a few times. The CDR3 DNA reads TGTGCCAGCAGCGTAGAGGGACAGGGGGCGAAGGGCTACACCTTC. This encodes CASSVEGQGAKGYTF. This sequence joins TRBV9 and TRBJ1-2; 12 bases map to TRBD1. The CDR3 spans 15 residues. CDR1 and CDR2 from the germline V gene are SGDLS and YYNGEE. V trimming: 0 bases; J trimming: 8 bases; junction bases outside the gene matches: 5.

The V gene is TRBV7-9, the J gene TRBJ1-5, with a tentative D call TRBD1 (5 bases). Germline-derived CDR1 and CDR2 are SEHNR and FQNEAQ (reference sequence). The CDR3 is 15 amino acids. V was trimmed by 5 bases and J by 3 bases, leaving 14 bases between them. The CDR3 reads CASSLNGGNNQPQHF. CDR3 nucleotide sequence: TGTGCCAGCAGCCTTAATGGGGGGAACAATCAGCCCCAGCATTTT.

The chain couples TRBV5-1 to TRBJ2-4; D possibly corresponds to TRBD1 (6 bases). The germline V and J ends were trimmed by 0 bases and 0 bases, with 13 bases remaining between them. Germline V CDR1 and CDR2: SGHRS, YFSETQ. The CDR3 sequence is 17 residues long. As DNA, the CDR3 is TGCGCCAGCAGCTTGGGGGACATACAACTAGCCAAAAACATTCAGTACTTC. Its translation is CASSLGDIQLAKNIQYF. The full variable domain, its missing parts supplied by reference TRBV5-1 and TRBJ2-4, is KAGVTQTPRYLIKTRGQQVTLSCSPISGHRSVSWYQQTPGQGLQFLFEYFSETQRNKGNFPGRFSGRQFSNSRSEMNVSTLELGDSALYLCASSLGDIQLAKNIQYFGAGTRLSVL.

The chain uses TRBV19 and TRBJ1-1; TRBD1 matches 9 bases. V gave up 8 bases and J gave up 0 bases; unmatched junction bases: 4. CDR3 length: 14 amino acids. Germline V CDR1 and CDR2: LNHDA, SQIVND (reference sequence). CDR3 residues: CASGTGWLNTEAFF. The DNA for the CDR3 is TGTGCCAGTGGGACAGGGTGGTTGAACACTGAAGCTTTCTTT.

This clonotype showed up just a few times. CDR3 nucleotide sequence: TGTGCCAGCAGCTTATTGGGTAGCGGGGGACTTTCCGGGGATACGCAGTATTTT. Amino acid sequence: CASSLLGSGGLSGDTQYF. This chain uses TRBV7-2 with TRBJ2-3; TRBD2 matches at 9 bases. The CDR3 is 18 residues long. Germline-derived CDR1 and CDR2 are SGHTA and FQGNSA. V gave up 2 bases and J gave up 6 bases; unmatched junction bases: 15. The variable domain in full, with the rest retrieved from reference TRBV7-2 and TRBJ2-3, is GAGVSQSPSNKVTEKGKDVELRCDPISGHTALYWYRQSLGQGLEFLIYFQGNSAPDKSGLPSDRFSAERTGGSVSTLTIQRTQQEDSAVYLCASSLLGSGGLSGDTQYFGPGTRLTVL.

This clonotype has only a few counts. The V gene is TRBV5-5, the J gene TRBJ1-1; possible D gene TRBD1, 5 bases. Trimming pared 5 bases from V and 1 base from J, leaving 15 bases between. This CDR3 spans 15 amino acids. The germline V gene encodes CDR1 SGHKS and CDR2 YYEKEE (reference sequence). In DNA, the CDR3 is TGTGCCAGCAGTTATAGACAGATACAGAACACTGAAGCTTTCTTT. Encoded protein: CASSYRQIQNTEAFF.

The genes are TRBV9 and TRBJ2-7; 7 bases fit TRBD2. CDR3 length: 13 amino acids. V shed 5 bases, J shed 5 bases, and the junction held 7 bases outside the gene matches. Germline CDR1 SGDLS, CDR2 YYNGEE. The CDR3 DNA reads as TGTGCCAGCAGTGGGGAGGGCAGGGACGAGCAGTACTTC. Encoded protein: CASSGEGRDEQYF.

This clonotype came up a few times. V gene TRBV2 combines with J gene TRBJ2-3; a weak D match, TRBD2 (5 bases). Trimming removed 7 bases from V and 3 bases from J, with 11 bases in between. The CDR3 consists of 13 residues. Germline CDR1 SNHLY, CDR2 FYNNEI. This chain's CDR3 is CASKLLGTDTQYF. DNA for the CDR3: TGTGCCAGCAAGTTACTAGGGACAGATACGCAGTATTTT.

This clonotype was detected a few times. The chain has TRBV5-1 and TRBJ2-1; D not certain. Germline CDR1 SGHRS, CDR2 YFSETQ. The CDR3 loop spans 12 amino acids. Between the trimmed V and J ends, which lost 2 bases and 7 bases, there was a span of 7 bases. This CDR3 reads CASSFPVNEQFF. CDR3 nucleotides: TGCGCCAGCAGCTTTCCCGTTAATGAGCAGTTCTTC.

This sequence joins TRBV12-3 or TRBV12-4 and TRBJ1-6; D not resolved. Trimming removed 3 bases from V and 7 bases from J, with 4 bases in between. This CDR3 is 12 amino acids long. The CDR3 DNA reads TGTGCCAGCAGTTTTTACAATTCACCCCTCCACTTT. Protein sequence: CASSFYNSPLHF.

This rearrangement joins TRBV4-1 to TRBJ2-3, with D possibly being TRBD1 (6 bases). The CDR3 runs to 13 residues. With 5 bases removed from V and 2 bases from J, the gap between germline ends came to 8 bases. Germline CDR1 and CDR2: MGHRA and YSYEKL. Here the CDR3 DNA reads TGCGCCAGCAGCTACAGGGACACAGATACGCAGTATTTT. Its protein is CASSYRDTDTQYF.

The rearrangement links TRBV12-3 or TRBV12-4 to TRBJ1-1; maybe TRBD1 (5 bases). Trimming pared 5 bases from V and 1 base from J, leaving 11 bases between. The CDR3 sequence is 14 residues long. CDR3: CASSVDSRNTEAFF. The CDR3 DNA is TGTGCCAGCAGTGTTGACAGTAGGAACACTGAAGCTTTCTTT.